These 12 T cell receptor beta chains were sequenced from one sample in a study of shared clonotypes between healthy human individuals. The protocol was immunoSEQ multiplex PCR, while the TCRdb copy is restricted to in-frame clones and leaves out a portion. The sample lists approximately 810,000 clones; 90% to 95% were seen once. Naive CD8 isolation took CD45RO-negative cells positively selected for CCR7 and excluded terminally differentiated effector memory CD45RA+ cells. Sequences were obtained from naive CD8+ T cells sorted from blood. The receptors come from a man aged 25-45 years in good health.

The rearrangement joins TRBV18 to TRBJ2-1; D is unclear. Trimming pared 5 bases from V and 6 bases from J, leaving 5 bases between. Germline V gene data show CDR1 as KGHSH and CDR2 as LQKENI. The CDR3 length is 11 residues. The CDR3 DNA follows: TGTGCCAGCTCATGGGGCAATGAGCAGTTCTTC. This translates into CASSWGNEQFF.

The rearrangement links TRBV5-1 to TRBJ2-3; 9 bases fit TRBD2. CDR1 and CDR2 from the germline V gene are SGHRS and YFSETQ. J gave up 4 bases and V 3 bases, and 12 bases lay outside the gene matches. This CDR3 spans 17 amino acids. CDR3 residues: CASSYPKSSGTSDTQYF. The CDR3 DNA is TGCGCCAGCAGCTATCCCAAGTCTAGCGGGACATCAGATACGCAGTATTTT. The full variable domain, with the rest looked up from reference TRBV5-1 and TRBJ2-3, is KAGVTQTPRYLIKTRGQQVTLSCSPISGHRSVSWYQQTPGQGLQFLFEYFSETQRNKGNFPGRFSGRQFSNSRSEMNVSTLELGDSALYLCASSYPKSSGTSDTQYFGPGTRLTVL.

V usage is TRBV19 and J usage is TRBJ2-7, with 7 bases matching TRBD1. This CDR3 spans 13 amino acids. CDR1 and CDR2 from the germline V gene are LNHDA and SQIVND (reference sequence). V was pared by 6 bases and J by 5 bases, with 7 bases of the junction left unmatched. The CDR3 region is CASSSLTGDEQYF. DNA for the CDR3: TGTGCCAGTAGCTCTCTAACAGGGGACGAGCAGTACTTC.

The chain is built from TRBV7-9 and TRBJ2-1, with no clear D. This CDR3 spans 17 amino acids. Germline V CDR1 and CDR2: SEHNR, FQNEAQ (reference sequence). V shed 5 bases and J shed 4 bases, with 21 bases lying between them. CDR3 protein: CASSIRTGSRGYNEQFF. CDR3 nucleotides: TGTGCCAGCAGCATCCGGACGGGTTCCCGTGGTTACAATGAGCAGTTCTTC.

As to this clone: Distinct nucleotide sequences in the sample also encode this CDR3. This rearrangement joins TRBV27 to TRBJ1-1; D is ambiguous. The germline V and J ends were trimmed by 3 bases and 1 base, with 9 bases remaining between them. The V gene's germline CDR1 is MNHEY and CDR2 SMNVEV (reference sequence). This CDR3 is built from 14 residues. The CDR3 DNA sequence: TGTGCCAGCAGTTTGGGAGGAGCGAACACTGAAGCTTTCTTT. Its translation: CASSLGGANTEAFF.

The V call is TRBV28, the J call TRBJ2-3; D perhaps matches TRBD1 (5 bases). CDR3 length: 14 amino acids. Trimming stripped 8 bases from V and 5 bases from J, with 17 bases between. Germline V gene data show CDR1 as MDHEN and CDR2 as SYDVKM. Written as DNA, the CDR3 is TGTGCCAGCGAATCCCCAGGGCCACAAGATACGCAGTATTTT. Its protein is CASESPGPQDTQYF.

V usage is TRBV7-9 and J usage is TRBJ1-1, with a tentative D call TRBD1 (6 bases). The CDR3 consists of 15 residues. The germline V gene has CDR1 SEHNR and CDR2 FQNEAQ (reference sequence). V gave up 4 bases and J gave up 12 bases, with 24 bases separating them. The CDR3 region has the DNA TGTGCCAGCAGCTCCGGCACGGGGGGGCTCGATAGGACTTTCTTT. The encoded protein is CASSSGTGGLDRTFF.

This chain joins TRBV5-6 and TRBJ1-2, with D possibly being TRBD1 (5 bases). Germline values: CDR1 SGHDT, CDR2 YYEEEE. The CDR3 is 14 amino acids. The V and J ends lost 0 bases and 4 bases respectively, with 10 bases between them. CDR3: CASSLEQGFYGYTF. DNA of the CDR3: TGTGCCAGCAGCTTGGAGCAGGGCTTCTATGGCTACACCTTC.

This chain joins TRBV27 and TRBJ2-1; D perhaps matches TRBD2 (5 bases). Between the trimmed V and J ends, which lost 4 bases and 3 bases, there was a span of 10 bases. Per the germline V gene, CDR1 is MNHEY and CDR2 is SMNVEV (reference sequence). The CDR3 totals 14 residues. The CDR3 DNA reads TGTGCCAGCAGTTCCCCTCGGGGCTACAATGAGCAGTTCTTC. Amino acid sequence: CASSSPRGYNEQFF.

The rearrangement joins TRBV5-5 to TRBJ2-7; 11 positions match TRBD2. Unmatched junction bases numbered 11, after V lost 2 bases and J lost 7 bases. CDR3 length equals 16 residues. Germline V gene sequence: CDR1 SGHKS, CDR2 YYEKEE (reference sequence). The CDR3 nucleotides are TGTGCCAGCAGCTTTAATTCCCTAGCGGGGGGCTGGGAGCAGTACTTC. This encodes CASSFNSLAGGWEQYF. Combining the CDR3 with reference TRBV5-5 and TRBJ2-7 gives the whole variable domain DAGVTQSPTHLIKTRGQQVTLRCSPISGHKSVSWYQQVLGQGPQFIFQYYEKEERGRGNFPDRFSARQFPNYSSELNVNALLLGDSALYLCASSFNSLAGGWEQYFGPGTRLTVT.

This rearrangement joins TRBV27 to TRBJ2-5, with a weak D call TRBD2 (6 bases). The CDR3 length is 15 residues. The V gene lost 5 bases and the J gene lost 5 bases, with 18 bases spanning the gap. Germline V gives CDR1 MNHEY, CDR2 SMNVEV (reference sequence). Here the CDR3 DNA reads TGTGCCAGCAGTCACCGGAACACGGGGAGGGAGACCCAGTACTTC. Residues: CASSHRNTGRETQYF.

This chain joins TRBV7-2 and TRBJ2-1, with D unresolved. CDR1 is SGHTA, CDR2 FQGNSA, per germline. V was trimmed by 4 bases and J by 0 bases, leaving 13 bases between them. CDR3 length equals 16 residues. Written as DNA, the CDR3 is TGTGCCAGCAGCTCTGTTGTACAGAGCTCCTACAATGAGCAGTTCTTC. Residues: CASSSVVQSSYNEQFF. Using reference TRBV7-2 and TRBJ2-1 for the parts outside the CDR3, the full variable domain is GAGVSQSPSNKVTEKGKDVELRCDPISGHTALYWYRQSLGQGLEFLIYFQGNSAPDKSGLPSDRFSAERTGGSVSTLTIQRTQQEDSAVYLCASSSVVQSSYNEQFFGPGTRLTVL.